The TCR beta chain under discussion was sequenced for a study of cytomegalovirus exposure and HLA in healthy donors (dated by TCRdb to 2016 to 2017). For the wider study: According to a later analysis, the 120 or so validation repertoires were produced on the same platform as the roughly 700 repertoires of the first cohort. The study aimed to test whether signatures of past pathogen exposure could be identified by cataloging public T cell receptors. High-throughput TCR immunosequencing, statistical association of individual TCRs with disease status, and machine learning were combined to predict cytomegalovirus infection status. Along with the approximately 650-subject first cohort, a separate validation cohort of around 120 different subjects was used. The research as a whole found: The study listed around 160 TCR beta chains as associated with cytomegalovirus. While some public TCRs were present in many individuals, most TCR sequences turned up only very rarely across donors. In vitro tests confirmed that three of the cytomegalovirus-associated TCR beta chains recognize cytomegalovirus antigens. The validation cohort had no HLA typing available for a later analysis, so co-occurrence within that cohort was assessed over all 130 or so repertoires. Of the cluster scores, 90% to 95% were above 0 in a later analysis, which found that TCRs clustered in the first cohort also tended to co-occur in the roughly 130 validation repertoires. The classifier was reported to diagnose cytomegalovirus status with high specificity and sensitivity in both the original cohort and the validation cohort. The authors suggested that the approach could potentially be extended to other disease states and immunological phenotypes.

The library was prepared using the immunoSEQ multiplex PCR assay. The study's own analysis went as follows. A statistical classification framework was built for diagnosing cytomegalovirus status from the catalog of TCR beta chain sequences. In TCRdb, the immuneACCESS table is reduced to in-frame sequences with V and J assigned. These tables do not hold every clone; where another copy was compared, an unresolved V gene accounts for under half, and the others remain unexplained. That table supplies the V and J calls and clone size; D and trimming were determined from the DNA. A total of about 330,000 clones appear in this sample, about nine tenths of them only once. The leading ten clones occupy 0.84% of the sample. Separate from the approximately 670-subject first cohort, the validation cohort of roughly 120 subjects was the group to which the donors belonged. As concerns this clone: The specificity of this receptor is unknown. Base-call qualities are not available, and no considerably larger clone is one nucleotide away.

Ends trimmed: V by 0 bases, J by 5 bases; bases unmatched to a gene: 4. The CDR3, cysteine through phenylalanine, is 15 amino acids long. Kept here is only the CDR3 DNA, which spans 45 bases and is read in frame from base 1. This clonotype was sampled from a woman between 18 and 29 years old in good health and CMV-seronegative. Material for sequencing was PBMCs. The rearrangement combines TRBV5-3 with TRBJ2-1, and TRBD2 matches 8 of the central bases. TRBV5-3 is annotated as an ORF whose role is uncertain. The CDR3 is CARSLVERENNEQFF. The base sequence is TGTGCCAGAAGCTTGGTAGAGCGGGAGAACAATGAGCAGTTCTTC.